The 26 T cell receptor beta chains in this list originate from one sample, sequenced in a study of T cell changes during pregnancy in multiple sclerosis. The repertoire was sequenced with immunoSEQ multiplex PCR; TCRdb's copy has only in-frame clones and lacks some. The sample holds tens of thousands of clones, around 92% seen once. Sample: CD4+ T cells from peripheral blood mononuclear cells, taken in the second trimester of pregnancy. The receptors originated from a female donor with multiple sclerosis, enrolled in a pregnancy study.

The rearrangement joins TRBV5-4 to TRBJ2-1, with a possible D match to TRBD1 (6 bases). CDR1 SGHNT and CDR2 YYREEE come from the germline V gene (reference sequence). Trimming cost V 0 bases and J 10 bases, with 17 bases left between them. The CDR3 is 15 residues long. The DNA for the CDR3 is TGTGCCAGCAGCTTGGGGGACACTCATCTATCGGAGCAGTTCTTC. It is translated as CASSLGDTHLSEQFF.

The chain couples TRBV2 to TRBJ2-2; the match to TRBD2 covers 8 bases. In germline, CDR1 is SNHLY, CDR2 FYNNEI. The CDR3 is 12 residues long. J was trimmed by 15 bases and V by 1 base; bases with no gene match: 4. CDR3 coding DNA: TGTGCCAGCAGTGAAGGCGGGGGGCCCATGTTTTTT. Translation gives CASSEGGGPMFF. The whole variable domain, filled in from reference TRBV2 and TRBJ2-2, reads EPEVTQTPSHQVTQMGQEVILRCVPISNHLYFYWYRQILGQKVEFLVSFYNNEISEKSEIFDDQFSVERPDGSNFTLKIRSTKLEDSAMYFCASSEGGGPMFFGEGSRLTVL.

The chain is built from TRBV28 and TRBJ1-4, with 7 bases identical to TRBD1. Germline CDR1 is MDHEN and CDR2 is SYDVKM. With 3 bases clipped from V and 0 bases from J, the junction kept 10 bases outside the gene matches. The CDR3 is 18 residues long. The CDR3 bases are TGTGCCAGCAGTTTTACCGGGACAGCGCTCGCAACTAATGAAAAACTGTTTTTT. Protein: CASSFTGTALATNEKLFF.

V gene TRBV5-4 combines with J gene TRBJ1-2, with D maybe TRBD1 (6 bases). Trimming removed 3 bases from V and 7 bases from J, with 10 bases in between. The CDR3 consists of 12 residues. CDR1 SGHNT and CDR2 YYREEE come from the germline V gene (reference sequence). CDR3 protein: CASSSYRVGYTF. The CDR3 nucleotides read TGTGCCAGCAGCTCTTACAGGGTTGGCTACACCTTC.

This chain links TRBV2 with TRBJ1-2; a weak D match, TRBD1 (5 bases). The germline CDR1 and CDR2 sequences are SNHLY and FYNNEI. CDR3 length equals 13 residues. The germline V and J ends were trimmed by 2 bases and 8 bases, with 12 bases remaining between them. CDR3 bases: TGTGCCAGCAGTGAAACCTGGGGGGGAGGCTACACCTTC. This gives the protein CASSETWGGGYTF.

CDR3 nucleotides: TGTGCCAGCAGCCAAGGGCTAGCGGGCCTCTACGAGCAGTACTTC. It is translated as CASSQGLAGLYEQYF. This chain connects TRBV14 to TRBJ2-7; TRBD2 aligns across 8 bases. V shed 1 base and J 3 bases; nucleotides not matched to a gene: 5. This CDR3 spans 15 amino acids. Per the germline V gene, CDR1 is SGHDN and CDR2 is FVKESK.

V gene TRBV5-1 combines with J gene TRBJ2-2; TRBD2 might be the D (6 bases). CDR3 length: 15 residues. The germline V gene encodes CDR1 SGHRS and CDR2 YFSETQ. Trimming pared 4 bases from V and 5 bases from J, leaving 15 bases between. In DNA form, the CDR3 reads TGCGCCAGCAGCCGACTAGAGATGTCTACCGGGGAGCTGTTTTTT. Its protein is CASSRLEMSTGELFF.

The chain couples TRBV11-2 to TRBJ2-1; no definite D call. Per germline, CDR1 SGHAT and CDR2 FQNNGV. CDR3 length equals 13 residues. V lost 3 bases and J 7 bases, leaving 10 bases between the germline ends. CDR3: CASSFTGENEQFF. The CDR3 nucleotides are TGTGCCAGCAGCTTCACGGGTGAAAATGAGCAGTTCTTC.

The genes are TRBV7-3 and TRBJ2-6; 7 bases are shared with TRBD1. V dropped 3 bases and J dropped 3; count of bases not matched to a gene: 5. Germline V gene data show CDR1 as SGHTA and CDR2 as FQGTGA. This CDR3 region has 16 residues. The CDR3: CASSFKGAGGANVLTF. The CDR3 region has the DNA TGTGCCAGCAGCTTCAAGGGGGCGGGTGGGGCCAACGTCCTGACTTTC.

The chain joins TRBV6-1 to TRBJ2-7, with a weak D call TRBD1 (5 bases). Looked up from germline, CDR1 is MNHNS and CDR2 is SASEGT. Trimming pared 3 bases from V and 3 bases from J, leaving 6 bases between. The CDR3 runs to 12 residues. CDR3 sequence: CASSDQGYEQYF. CDR3 coding DNA: TGTGCCAGCAGTGACCAGGGCTACGAGCAGTACTTC.

This rearrangement joins TRBV28 to TRBJ1-3, with a weak D call TRBD1 (5 bases). There are 16 residues in the CDR3. The germline V gene encodes CDR1 MDHEN and CDR2 SYDVKM. V was clipped by 3 bases and J by 4 bases, with 16 bases between them. CDR3 sequence: CASSFSPGGGGNTIYF. The CDR3 DNA reads as TGTGCCAGCAGTTTTTCACCGGGCGGGGGGGGAAACACCATATATTTT.

V is TRBV11-2 and J is TRBJ2-7; a possible D gene is TRBD2 (5 bases). The germline V and J ends were trimmed by 0 bases and 6 bases, with 15 bases remaining between them. CDR3 length equals 15 residues. Per the germline V gene, CDR1 is SGHAT and CDR2 is FQNNGV. CDR3 residues: CASSLEGRESSEQYF. CDR3 in DNA: TGTGCCAGCAGCTTAGAAGGAAGGGAGTCGAGCGAGCAGTACTTC.

The sample holds one count of this clone. V is TRBV4-1 and J is TRBJ1-1; D is unresolved. The CDR3 runs to 16 residues. Per the germline V gene, CDR1 is MGHRA and CDR2 is YSYEKL. V was pared by 2 bases and J by 1 base, with 14 bases between. The CDR3 loop is CASSQPGLAENTEAFF. The DNA for the CDR3 is TGCGCCAGCAGCCAACCGGGTTTGGCCGAGAACACTGAAGCTTTCTTT.

The chain couples TRBV6-5 to TRBJ2-3; perhaps TRBD1 as D (6 bases). The CDR3 has 12 residues. Germline V gives CDR1 MNHEY, CDR2 SVGAGI. Between the trimmed V and J ends, which lost 7 bases and 7 bases, there was a span of 12 bases. The CDR3 DNA follows: TGTGCCAGCAAAAAGGACAGCAATACGCAGTATTTT. It codes for CASKKDSNTQYF.

This sequence joins TRBV4-1 and TRBJ2-1, with 16 bases that match TRBD2. V lost 3 bases and J lost 7; bases outside the gene matches: 12. Germline values: CDR1 MGHRA, CDR2 YSYEKL. The CDR3 has 19 residues. In DNA form, the CDR3 reads TGCGCCAGCAGCCACCCGGGACTAGCGGGAGGGCCTGGACGGAATGAGCAGTTCTTC. It is translated as CASSHPGLAGGPGRNEQFF.

The chain is built from TRBV5-5 and TRBJ1-1, with D perhaps TRBD1 (5 bases). The germline V gene has CDR1 SGHKS and CDR2 YYEKEE (reference sequence). CDR3 length: 13 residues. The V end was cut by 0 bases, the J end by 3 bases, with 6 bases between. CDR3 loop: CASSLGGDTEAFF. CDR3 sequence (DNA): TGTGCCAGCAGCTTGGGGGGGGACACTGAAGCTTTCTTT.

The V and J genes are TRBV4-2 and TRBJ2-1; 10 nucleotides agree with TRBD2. Unmatched junction bases numbered 4, after V lost 1 base and J lost 7 bases. Germline V gene lookup returns CDR1 LGHNA and CDR2 YNFKEQ. The CDR3 consists of 15 residues. CDR3 nucleotides: TGTGCCAGCAGCCAAGGGGCTAGCGGGAGTAATGAGCAGTTCTTC. It is translated as CASSQGASGSNEQFF.

This clone was observed a single time. The chain is built from TRBV5-1 and TRBJ2-5; D might be TRBD2 (6 bases). This CDR3 has 14 residues. The V end lost 2 bases, the J end lost 4 bases, and 12 bases lay between the germline ends. Germline V CDR1 and CDR2: SGHRS, YFSETQ. The DNA for the CDR3 is TGCGCCAGCAGCTTCCAGGGACTTGGAGAGACCCAGTACTTC. Its translation is CASSFQGLGETQYF. The whole variable domain, remainder taken from reference TRBV5-1 and TRBJ2-5, is KAGVTQTPRYLIKTRGQQVTLSCSPISGHRSVSWYQQTPGQGLQFLFEYFSETQRNKGNFPGRFSGRQFSNSRSEMNVSTLELGDSALYLCASSFQGLGETQYFGPGTRLLVL.

The rearrangement joins TRBV2 to TRBJ2-1, with 13 bases fitting TRBD2. The germline V gene has CDR1 SNHLY and CDR2 FYNNEI. This CDR3 contains 16 residues. V trimming: 6 bases; J trimming: 2 bases; junction bases outside the gene matches: 4. CDR3 coding DNA: TGTGCCAGCAGCGCAACTAGCGGGGGGGCCTACAATGAGCAGTTCTTC. It encodes CASSATSGGAYNEQFF.

CDR3 loop: CASSLVSGMANEKLFF. The DNA for the CDR3 is TGTGCCAGCAGCTTAGTTTCAGGGATGGCTAATGAAAAACTGTTTTTT. The V call is TRBV11-2, the J call TRBJ1-4; weak D call: TRBD1 (5 bases). Trimming took 1 base from V and 3 from J, leaving 12 bases between them. This CDR3 is built from 16 residues. Germline V gene sequence: CDR1 SGHAT, CDR2 FQNNGV.

The chain joins TRBV5-4 to TRBJ2-2; TRBD2 matches at 15 bases. The germline V gene encodes CDR1 SGHNT and CDR2 YYREEE (reference sequence). Trimming took 2 bases from V and 3 from J; bases not matched to a gene: 5. The CDR3 loop spans 18 amino acids. CDR3 DNA: TGTGCCAGCAGCTTTCGGGGACTAGCGGGAGGAGACACCGGGGAGCTGTTTTTT. Its translation is CASSFRGLAGGDTGELFF.

This chain joins TRBV18 and TRBJ2-2; 10 bases align to TRBD1. CDR3 size: 16 residues. Germline CDR1 reads KGHSH; CDR2 reads LQKENI. V trimming: 4 bases; J trimming: 2 bases; junction bases outside the gene matches: 4. The CDR3 here is CASSLDRGPNTGELFF. The CDR3 DNA sequence: TGTGCCAGCTCACTAGACAGGGGGCCAAACACCGGGGAGCTGTTTTTT. Full variable domain (rest looked up from reference TRBV18 and TRBJ2-2): NAGVMQNPRHLVRRRGQEARLRCSPMKGHSHVYWYRQLPEEGLKFMVYLQKENIIDESGMPKERFSAEFPKEGPSILRIQQVVRGDSAAYFCASSLDRGPNTGELFFGEGSRLTVL.

V and J are TRBV27 and TRBJ2-7, with a tentative D call TRBD2 (6 bases). Germline values: CDR1 MNHEY, CDR2 SMNVEV (reference sequence). Trimming removed 4 bases at V and 3 bases at J, with 10 bases between. The CDR3 loop spans 13 amino acids. This CDR3 reads CASSWGLNYEQYF. The CDR3 coding sequence is TGTGCCAGCAGTTGGGGACTGAACTACGAGCAGTACTTC.

The CDR3 spells CASSLTGSSTDTQYF. The CDR3 DNA follows: TGTGCCAGCAGCCTAACGGGGTCTAGCACAGATACGCAGTATTTT. The rearrangement joins TRBV9 to TRBJ2-3, with D maybe TRBD2 (5 bases). The CDR3 has 15 amino acids. V lost 4 bases, J lost 0 bases, and 12 bases lay in between. Germline lookup yields CDR1 SGDLS and CDR2 YYNGEE.

This chain joins TRBV4-2 and TRBJ1-5; D not resolved. With 0 bases removed from V and 7 bases from J, the gap between germline ends came to 13 bases. The germline gives CDR1 LGHNA, CDR2 YNFKEQ. This CDR3 is built from 15 residues. DNA for the CDR3: TGTGCCAGCAGCCAAGATTCCAACTCCTACCAGCCCCAGCATTTT. Amino acid sequence: CASSQDSNSYQPQHF.

The gene calls are TRBV20-1 and TRBJ1-2; no firm D call. Trimming stripped 8 bases from V and 4 bases from J, with 11 bases between. The CDR3 is 11 amino acids. CDR1 is DFQATT, CDR2 SNEGSKA, per germline (reference sequence). The CDR3, as DNA: TGCAGTCTGGTTGCGGGCTATGGCTACACCTTC. This encodes CSLVAGYGYTF.